The 18 T cell receptor beta chains given below trace back to one sample, sequenced in a study of CD8+CD57+ T cells in acquired aplastic anemia. Only patients with CD8+CD57+ cell expansion on flow cytometry were chosen for sequencing. Both TCR beta VDJ combination and CDR3 sequence profiling were carried out. Genomic DNA was the template for this profiling. TCRdb re-called the reads through MiXCR, storing one row per CDR3 protein. Of under 500,000 distinct CDR3 sequences in the sample, 25% to 40% were seen once. The sample was sorted CD4+, CD8+, or CD8+CD57+ T cells (not recorded which) from PBMCs. The receptors were sampled from a human donor with aplastic anemia.

Turning to this clonotype: A much larger clone sits a single nucleotide away, making a read error possible. V and J are TRBV7-2 and TRBJ2-5; no firm D call. Germline CDR1 reads SGHTA; CDR2 reads FQGNSA. Trimming left V 4 bases short and J 2 bases short, with 8 bases between. The CDR3 contains 13 residues. As DNA, the CDR3 is TGTGCCAGCAGCTCACACGAACAAGAGACCCAGTACTTC. Encoded protein: CASSSHEQETQYF.

This clonotype was detected only a few times. The CDR3, as DNA: TGTGCCAGCAGCGAGATTTGGGACACTGAAGCTTTCTTT. It encodes CASSEIWDTEAFF. The V and J genes are TRBV9 and TRBJ1-1; D gene ambiguous. CDR1 and CDR2 (germline): SGDLS, YYNGEE. V was trimmed by 3 bases and J by 3 bases, leaving 9 bases between them. The CDR3 spans 13 residues.

The genes are TRBV20-1 and TRBJ2-3; D perhaps matches TRBD1 (6 bases). With 3 bases removed from V and 0 bases from J, the gap between germline ends came to 25 bases. CDR1 is DFQATT and CDR2 is SNEGSKA in the germline V gene (reference sequence). CDR3 length equals 19 residues. As DNA, the CDR3 is TGCAGTGCTAGCCCCAGTCCGGGACAAGACAGGTCTAGCACAGATACGCAGTATTTT. Encoded protein: CSASPSPGQDRSSTDTQYF.

This clonotype was counted many times. The chain carries TRBV24-1 and TRBJ1-1; D perhaps matches TRBD1 (5 bases). This CDR3 has 15 amino acids. The V end was cut by 4 bases, the J end by 1 base, with 12 bases between. Germline V gene sequence: CDR1 KGHDR, CDR2 SFDVKD. The CDR3 DNA reads as TGTGCCACCAGTGAATCCGGACAAGGGAACACTGAAGCTTTCTTT. It specifies CATSESGQGNTEAFF.

This clonotype was seen at least ten times. The V and J genes are TRBV20-1 and TRBJ1-5; D unclear. Trimming cost V 6 bases and J 2 bases, with 14 bases left between them. This CDR3 has 14 amino acids. Germline CDR1 DFQATT, CDR2 SNEGSKA (reference sequence). The CDR3 reads CSATVSRGNQPQHF. Written as DNA, the CDR3 is TGCAGTGCCACGGTTTCCCGAGGCAATCAGCCCCAGCATTTT.

The sample holds many counts of this clonotype. This sequence joins TRBV5-5 and TRBJ2-7; D is undetermined. The CDR3 totals 14 residues. CDR1 and CDR2 (germline): SGHKS, YYEKEE (reference sequence). Trimming left V 0 bases short and J 1 base short, with 8 bases between. CDR3 sequence: CASSLAYRSYEQYF. For the CDR3, the DNA is TGTGCCAGCAGCTTGGCCTACAGATCCTACGAGCAGTACTTC.

This rearrangement joins TRBV15 to TRBJ1-3, with no clear D. The CDR3 has 16 residues. CDR1 LNHNV and CDR2 YYDKDF come from the germline V gene (reference sequence). Trimming removed 1 base at V and 1 base at J, with 11 bases between. CDR3 DNA sequence: TGTGCCACCAGCAGAGCGGGAATTTTGTCTGGAAACACCATATATTTT. As protein: CATSRAGILSGNTIYF. The full variable domain, completed using reference TRBV15 and TRBJ1-3, is DAMVIQNPRYQVTQFGKPVTLSCSQTLNHNVMYWYQQKSSQAPKLLFHYYDKDFNNEADTPDNFQSRRPNTSFCFLDIRSPGLGDTAMYLCATSRAGILSGNTIYFGEGSWLTVV.

The chain has TRBV25-1 and TRBJ2-7, with D possibly TRBD1 on 5 matching bases. The CDR3 runs to 13 residues. V lost 7 bases and J 4 bases, leaving 14 bases between the germline ends. The germline V gene encodes CDR1 MGHDK and CDR2 SYGVNS. CDR3 sequence (DNA): TGTGCCAGCATTCCGGCGACAGATTACGAGCAGTACTTC. This encodes CASIPATDYEQYF.

This clonotype was detected only a few times. V is TRBV2 and J is TRBJ1-3; D is unclear. This CDR3 spans 12 amino acids. CDR1 is SNHLY and CDR2 is FYNNEI in the germline V gene. V was clipped by 2 bases and J by 4 bases, with 3 bases between them. CDR3 bases: TGTGCCAGCAGTGAATCGGGAAACACCATATATTTT. Its translation: CASSESGNTIYF.

Turning to this clonotype: This may be a read error, as it is one base from a much larger clone. The J gene is TRBJ2-7, the V gene TRBV14; D is ambiguous. CDR3 length: 12 amino acids. CDR1 is SGHDN and CDR2 is FVKESK in the germline V gene. CDR3 bases: TGTGCCGGCAGCCCCCACAGAGACGAGCAGTACTTC. This encodes CAGSPHRDEQYF.

This clonotype came up a few times. The chain employs TRBV25-1 and TRBJ1-4; D gene unclear. CDR3 length: 15 amino acids. The V and J ends lost 5 bases and 8 bases respectively, with 18 bases between them. CDR1 is MGHDK and CDR2 is SYGVNS in the germline V gene. The chain's CDR3 is CASSYEGRLSEKLFF. DNA of the CDR3: TGTGCCAGCAGTTATGAGGGCCGTTTATCCGAAAAACTGTTTTTT.

Comment on this clonotype: This clone may be a read error of a much larger clone one base away. This chain uses TRBV19 with TRBJ1-5; the D gene is possibly TRBD1 (5 bases). The CDR3 is 14 amino acids. Germline assignment: CDR1 LNHDA and CDR2 SQIVND (reference sequence). This CDR3 is CSSSSQGGTQPQHF. In DNA form, the CDR3 reads TGTTCCAGTAGTTCCCAGGGAGGTACTCAGCCCCAGCATTTT.

CDR3 sequence: CASSVQGAHEKLFF. Here the CDR3 DNA reads TGCGCCAGCAGCGTGCAGGGGGCACATGAAAAACTGTTTTTT. V gene TRBV5-1 combines with J gene TRBJ1-4; TRBD1 matches 8 bases. Germline CDR1 is SGHRS and CDR2 is YFSETQ. V gave up 4 bases and J gave up 6 bases; unmatched junction bases: 5. This CDR3 is 14 amino acids long.

This clonotype was detected many times. The rearrangement links TRBV10-1 to TRBJ2-3; 9 bases line up with TRBD2. This CDR3 contains 16 residues. V dropped 5 bases and J dropped 0; count of bases not matched to a gene: 6. CDR1 is WNHNN and CDR2 is SYGVQD in the germline V gene (reference sequence). For the CDR3, the DNA is TGCGCCAGCAGTCATCCTAGCGGGGTAAGCACAGATACGCAGTATTTT. Amino acid sequence: CASSHPSGVSTDTQYF.

The rearrangement links TRBV7-2 to TRBJ1-2, with D perhaps TRBD1 (5 bases). The CDR3 has 12 residues. V was clipped by 5 bases and J by 7 bases, with 11 bases between them. Germline V gene sequence: CDR1 SGHTA, CDR2 FQGNSA. Here the CDR3 reads CASSGPGAGYTF. The CDR3 nucleotides are TGTGCCAGCAGCGGACCCGGGGCTGGCTACACCTTC.

The V call is TRBV11-2, the J call TRBJ2-2, with D possibly being TRBD2 (6 bases). The germline V gene encodes CDR1 SGHAT and CDR2 FQNNGV. The CDR3 runs 13 residues. Trimming removed 5 bases at V and 8 bases at J, with 12 bases between. The CDR3 DNA is TGTGCCAGCAGCCAACCGGGAGCTGGGGAGCTGTTTTTT. Protein: CASSQPGAGELFF. Combining the CDR3 with reference TRBV11-2 and TRBJ2-2 gives the whole variable domain EAGVAQSPRYKIIEKRQSVAFWCNPISGHATLYWYQQILGQGPKLLIQFQNNGVVDDSQLPKDRFSAERLKGVDSTLKIQPAKLEDSAVYLCASSQPGAGELFFGEGSRLTVL.

This clonotype was recorded many times. V usage is TRBV2 and J usage is TRBJ1-5, with TRBD1 identical over 7 bases. This CDR3 region has 14 residues. Losses at the gene ends were 2 bases for V and 4 bases for J; bases not matched to a gene: 2. The germline CDR1 and CDR2 sequences are SNHLY and FYNNEI. CDR3 bases: TGTGCCAGCAGTGAAAACAGGGGAAATCAGCCCCAGCATTTT. This gives the protein CASSENRGNQPQHF.

The chain recombines TRBV20-1 with TRBJ2-4, with D perhaps assigned TRBD1 or TRBD2 (5 bases each). The CDR3 totals 11 residues. With 1 base removed from V and 8 bases from J, the gap between germline ends came to 6 bases. CDR1 and CDR2 from the germline V gene are DFQATT and SNEGSKA (reference sequence). The CDR3 spells CSARGGDIQYF. In DNA, the CDR3 is TGCAGTGCTAGAGGAGGGGACATTCAGTACTTC.